The 23 T cell receptor beta chains presented below share a single source sample, sequenced in a study of blood T cell repertoires in COVID-19. Repertoires were generated with immunoSEQ multiplex PCR, while TCRdb's copy carries only in-frame clones and drops some. The table has about 69,000 clones, about 86% seen once. The sequenced sample consisted of peripheral blood. These receptors came from a man aged 35 to 55 with COVID-19, enrolled during active disease.

The rearrangement uses TRBV6-5 and TRBJ1-6; no clear D. The CDR3 spans 13 residues. Germline-derived CDR1 and CDR2 are MNHEY and SVGAGI. The V gene lost 8 bases and the J gene lost 5 bases, with 10 bases spanning the gap. The CDR3, as DNA: TGTGCCAGCCAGAGACACCATAATTCACCCCTCCACTTT. Protein sequence: CASQRHHNSPLHF.

V and J are TRBV5-5 and TRBJ2-2; TRBD2 matches 8 bases. Per the germline V gene, CDR1 is SGHKS and CDR2 is YYEKEE (reference sequence). The CDR3 is 15 amino acids. J lost 8 bases, V lost 2 bases, and 8 bases had no gene match. Here the CDR3 reads CASSLAGARSGELFF. The CDR3 nucleotides read TGTGCCAGCAGCTTAGCGGGGGCCCGTTCTGGGGAGCTGTTTTTT.

The chain employs TRBV5-1 and TRBJ1-1; TRBD1 agrees at 9 bases. The CDR3 extends over 16 amino acids. Per the germline V gene, CDR1 is SGHRS and CDR2 is YFSETQ. V dropped 2 bases and J dropped 3; count of bases not matched to a gene: 8. The CDR3 coding sequence is TGCGCCAGCAGCTTCGGGGACAGGGAATTGTACACTGAAGCTTTCTTT. As protein: CASSFGDRELYTEAFF.

V usage is TRBV11-1 and J usage is TRBJ2-5; 7 bases match TRBD2. Germline CDR1 reads SGHAT; CDR2 reads FQDESV (reference sequence). The CDR3 is 12 residues long. Germline trimming cut 5 bases from V and 5 bases from J; bases unmatched to any gene: 2. DNA for the CDR3: TGTGCCAGCAGCGGGGGAGGGGAGACCCAGTACTTC. It is translated as CASSGGGETQYF.

There are a few counts of this clone. The chain links TRBV6-6 to TRBJ2-7; D is ambiguous. V gave up 6 bases and J gave up 3 bases, with 9 bases separating them. The CDR3 is made up of 12 amino acids. Per the germline V gene, CDR1 is MNHNY and CDR2 is SVGAGI (reference sequence). CDR3 loop: CASSSTDYEQYF. The CDR3 DNA reads TGTGCCAGCAGCTCCACTGACTACGAGCAGTACTTC.

The chain links TRBV2 to TRBJ1-1; no clear D gene. Germline CDR1 is SNHLY and CDR2 is FYNNEI. The V end was cut by 3 bases, the J end by 8 bases, with 19 bases between. This CDR3 comprises 15 residues. The CDR3 coding sequence is TGTGCCAGCAGTGACGCTAGGAGTCCGGGATCAGAAGCTTTCTTT. It specifies CASSDARSPGSEAFF.

The CDR3 DNA sequence: TGTGCCAGCAGCGTGACACAGAACTATGGCTACACCTTC. It specifies CASSVTQNYGYTF. The chain links TRBV5-6 to TRBJ1-2; D not certain. CDR1 is SGHDT, CDR2 YYEEEE, per germline. The CDR3 contains 13 residues. Trimming took off 4 bases at V and 2 bases at J, with 9 bases between the two ends.

The rearrangement links TRBV19 to TRBJ2-1, with TRBD1 as a possible D gene (5 bases). Germline V CDR1 and CDR2: LNHDA, SQIVND (reference sequence). CDR3 length: 15 residues. Trimming cost V 1 base and J 2 bases, with 9 bases left between them. Here the CDR3 reads CASSIGQGTYNEQFF. The DNA for the CDR3 is TGTGCCAGTAGTATAGGGCAGGGTACCTACAATGAGCAGTTCTTC.

CDR3 loop: CASKAAEGGSTEAFF. The CDR3 region has the DNA TGTGCCAGCAAGGCTGCTGAAGGGGGTAGCACTGAAGCTTTCTTT. This chain connects TRBV6-5 to TRBJ1-1; D possibly corresponds to TRBD1 (6 bases). CDR3 length equals 15 residues. CDR1 and CDR2 from the germline V gene are MNHEY and SVGAGI. The V end lost 7 bases, the J end lost 4 bases, and 19 bases lay between the germline ends.

In its sample, this clone was seen once. V gene TRBV11-2 combines with J gene TRBJ2-1; 9 nucleotides line up with TRBD2. V was pared by 5 bases and J by 5 bases, with 13 bases of the junction left unmatched. The germline CDR1 and CDR2 sequences are SGHAT and FQNNGV. The CDR3 loop spans 17 amino acids. CDR3 DNA sequence: TGTGCCAGCAGCCCAGCGTCCGGGACTAGCATAAACAATGAGCAGTTCTTC. Its protein product is CASSPASGTSINNEQFF.

V usage is TRBV2 and J usage is TRBJ2-3; 9 nucleotides agree with TRBD2. The V segment lost 1 base and the J segment 5 bases; nucleotides outside the gene matches: 4. CDR1 SNHLY and CDR2 FYNNEI come from the germline V gene. The CDR3 spans 15 residues. The DNA of the CDR3 is TGTGCCAGCAGTGAAGATGCGGGGGGGGTAGATACGCAGTATTTT. It codes for CASSEDAGGVDTQYF.

This sequence joins TRBV6-1 and TRBJ1-6; TRBD1 matches at 8 bases. The trim removed 4 bases at V and 9 bases at J, leaving 5 bases unmatched. This CDR3 contains 14 residues. Germline V gene data show CDR1 as MNHNS and CDR2 as SASEGT. In DNA form, the CDR3 reads TGTGCCAGCAGTGGAGCAGGGGGCACTTCACCCCTCCACTTT. Translation gives CASSGAGGTSPLHF.

This clone was counted a few times. The genes are TRBV7-2 and TRBJ1-3; tentatively, D is TRBD1 (6 bases). The CDR3 has 17 amino acids. From germline, CDR1 is SGHTA and CDR2 FQGNSA. Trimming stripped 5 bases from V and 0 bases from J, with 17 bases between. The CDR3 DNA is TGTGCCAGCAGCCAGTGGGGGCAGGCCCTCTCTGGAAACACCATATATTTT. This encodes CASSQWGQALSGNTIYF.

The chain links TRBV5-1 to TRBJ1-1, with D possibly matching TRBD1 (6 bases). The germline gives CDR1 SGHRS, CDR2 YFSETQ. This CDR3 is built from 16 residues. V was pared by 4 bases and J by 6 bases, with 22 bases between. CDR3 DNA: TGCGCCAGCAGCCTGGGGGCTGGCCCGGGAACCCCTGAAGCTTTCTTT. Its translation is CASSLGAGPGTPEAFF.

This chain links TRBV10-2 with TRBJ2-1, with a tentative D call TRBD2 (5 bases). Germline values: CDR1 WSHSY, CDR2 SAAADI. The CDR3 totals 14 residues. Trimming pared 6 bases from V and 10 bases from J, leaving 19 bases between. CDR3 in amino acids: CASSPRGRDREQFF. The CDR3 DNA is TGCGCCAGCAGCCCACGGGGTAGGGATCGCGAGCAGTTCTTC.

This chain connects TRBV30 to TRBJ1-4; D is perhaps TRBD1 (6 bases). Trimming removed 0 bases from V and 3 bases from J, with 8 bases in between. Germline CDR1 reads GTSNPN; CDR2 reads SVGIG (reference sequence). This CDR3 contains 14 residues. For the CDR3, the DNA is TGTGCCTGGAGTGTATCAGGGGCTAATGAAAAACTGTTTTTT. Translating gives CAWSVSGANEKLFF.

The J gene is TRBJ2-2, the V gene TRBV6-5, with 11 bases aligning to TRBD2. Germline assignment: CDR1 MNHEY and CDR2 SVGAGI. Trimming removed 6 bases from V and 3 bases from J; junction bases left unmatched: 3. This CDR3 has 15 residues. DNA for the CDR3: TGTGCCAGCAGGGTGACTAGCGGGGACACCGGGGAGCTGTTTTTT. Its translation is CASRVTSGDTGELFF.

The chain carries TRBV5-5 and TRBJ1-2; 9 nucleotides line up with TRBD1. CDR1 is SGHKS, CDR2 YYEKEE, per germline (reference sequence). Trimming at V came to 5 bases and at J to 7 bases, leaving 9 bases not matched to a gene. The CDR3 covers 14 residues. CDR3 in DNA: TGTGCCAGCAGAACCGCCGGGACAGGGACTGGCTACACCTTC. Translation gives CASRTAGTGTGYTF.

V gene TRBV11-2 combines with J gene TRBJ2-1, with a possible D match to TRBD1 (6 bases). V lost 0 bases to trimming and J lost 4 bases, with 10 bases between them. Germline CDR1 reads SGHAT; CDR2 reads FQNNGV. There are 15 residues in the CDR3. CDR3 loop: CASSLDGQSYNEQFF. The DNA of the CDR3 is TGTGCCAGCAGCTTAGACGGACAGTCATACAATGAGCAGTTCTTC. Variable domain in full (rest from reference TRBV11-2 and TRBJ2-1): EAGVAQSPRYKIIEKRQSVAFWCNPISGHATLYWYQQILGQGPKLLIQFQNNGVVDDSQLPKDRFSAERLKGVDSTLKIQPAKLEDSAVYLCASSLDGQSYNEQFFGPGTRLTVL.

J is TRBJ2-3 and V is TRBV27; D unresolved. Trimming took off 3 bases at V and 2 bases at J, with 9 bases between the two ends. From germline, CDR1 is MNHEY and CDR2 SMNVEV (reference sequence). The CDR3 length is 14 residues. The CDR3 nucleotides are TGTGCCAGCAGTTTGGTAGAGAACACAGATACGCAGTATTTT. Encoded protein: CASSLVENTDTQYF.

V and J are TRBV5-5 and TRBJ2-1, with 7 bases lining up with TRBD2. The V and J ends lost 1 base and 3 bases, in that order; junction bases with no gene match: 10. The CDR3 totals 17 residues. Germline V gene sequence: CDR1 SGHKS, CDR2 YYEKEE (reference sequence). CDR3 sequence: CASSLIPPASGYNEQFF. CDR3 bases: TGTGCCAGCAGCTTGATCCCGCCGGCTAGCGGCTACAATGAGCAGTTCTTC.

The chain couples TRBV7-9 to TRBJ1-6; D is ambiguous. The CDR3 is made up of 14 amino acids. Germline values: CDR1 SEHNR, CDR2 FQNEAQ (reference sequence). Trimming removed 2 bases from V and 9 bases from J, with 11 bases in between. The CDR3 nucleotides are TGTGCCAGCAGCTTAACCACCTCCAGTTCACCCCTCCACTTT. Its translation: CASSLTTSSSPLHF.

The chain combines TRBV19 with TRBJ1-3; 8 positions match TRBD1. V shed 4 bases and J 4 bases; nucleotides not matched to a gene: 3. Germline V gene lookup returns CDR1 LNHDA and CDR2 SQIVND (reference sequence). The CDR3 covers 14 residues. CDR3 loop: CASSTGTGGNTIYF. In DNA form, the CDR3 reads TGTGCCAGTAGTACCGGGACAGGCGGAAACACCATATATTTT.